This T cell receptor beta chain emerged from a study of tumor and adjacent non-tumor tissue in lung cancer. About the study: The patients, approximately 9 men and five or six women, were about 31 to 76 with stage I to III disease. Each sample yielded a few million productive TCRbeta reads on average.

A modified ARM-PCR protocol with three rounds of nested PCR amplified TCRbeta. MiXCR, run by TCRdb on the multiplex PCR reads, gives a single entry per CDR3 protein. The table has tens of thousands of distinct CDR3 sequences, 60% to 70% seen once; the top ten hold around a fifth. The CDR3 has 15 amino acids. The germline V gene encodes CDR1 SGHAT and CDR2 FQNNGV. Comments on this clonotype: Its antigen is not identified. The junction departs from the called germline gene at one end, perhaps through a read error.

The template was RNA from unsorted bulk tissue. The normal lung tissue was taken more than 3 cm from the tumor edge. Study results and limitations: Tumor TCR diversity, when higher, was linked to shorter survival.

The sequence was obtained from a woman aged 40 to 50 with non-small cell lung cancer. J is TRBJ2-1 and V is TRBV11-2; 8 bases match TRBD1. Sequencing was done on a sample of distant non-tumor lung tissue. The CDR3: CASSLCGTGYNAQFF. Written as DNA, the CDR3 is TGTGCCAGCAGCTTATGTGGGACAGGATACAATGCGCAGTTCTTC. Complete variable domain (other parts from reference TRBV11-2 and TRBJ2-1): EAGVAQSPRYKIIEKRQSVAFWCNPISGHATLYWYQQILGQGPKLLIQFQNNGVVDDSQLPKDRFSAERLKGVDSTLKIQPAKLEDSAVYLCASSLCGTGYNAQFFGPGTRLTVL.